This TCR beta chain was recovered during a study of T cell responses to AZD1222 COVID-19 vaccine. From germline, CDR1 is SGHAT and CDR2 FQDESV (reference sequence). The CDR3 loop spans 16 amino acids. Study-level results: Among the donors, most were white British and more were female, and clonal diversity was possibly underestimated. None of the repertoires were sampled until the peak T cell response had passed. Spike-spanning, vaccine-associated CD4 TCRs were dominant at 160-218 and 743-854.

The assay was immunoSEQ multiplex PCR, and TCRdb's table has in-frame clones only and misses some. Found here are some 170,000 clones, 85% to 90% of them singletons; the top ten hold 1.5% to 2%. About this clone itself: Its matching antigen is unknown. The junction does not match germline at one end; this may be a read error.

The source material was peripheral blood, sampled on day 0 of AZD1222 vaccination. This receptor was taken from an adult in good health. J is TRBJ2-2 and V is TRBV11-1, with 7 bases fitting TRBD1. CDR3 DNA: TGTGCCATCAGCGCTTACAGGGGAGAGTACACCGGGGAGCTGTTTTTT. Translation gives CAISAYRGEYTGELFF.